A single T cell receptor (beta chain) is shown here with its context. Its antigen is not yet known. Base qualities were left out, and no much larger clone turns up one base away. This CDR3 is also generated by other DNA sequences in the sample. The V and J ends are trimmed by 3 bases and 6 bases, leaving 15 bases between them. The CDR3 starts with the cysteine, ends with the phenylalanine, and has 14 residues. The DNA shown is the 42-base CDR3, in frame from base 1. CDR1 and CDR2 are read off the germline V gene as KGHSH and LQKENI. To prepare the library, the immunoSEQ multiplex PCR assay was applied. For the multiplex PCR, a mixture combining 60 forward primers for TCR Vbeta segments and 13 reverse primers for TCR Jbeta segments was used. A multiplex PCR assay on genomic DNA amplified the CDR3 region of rearranged TCR beta genes. The amplified TCR beta libraries were sequenced on the Illumina HiSeq System as 87-base-pair reads. The original pipeline was this. A later analysis tallied roughly 80 million unique TCR beta chains across the approximately 670 repertoires, and about 10 million of those chains were shared by two or more donors. Raw reads were error-corrected and collapsed into unique sequences with a nearest-neighbor algorithm that merged closely related sequences to remove PCR and sequencing errors. CDR3 sequences were aligned to IMGT reference sequences to assign V, D and J gene segments. For a sequence to be retained, a match of at least six nucleotides was required to both a V gene segment and a J gene segment. Rearrangements were called productive when the CDR3 lacked stop codons and stayed in frame with V and J; all others were non-productive. CDR3 was defined by IMGT convention, running from the second conserved V-encoded cysteine to the conserved J-encoded phenylalanine. The earlier analysis of about 640 of the donors excluded any sequence lacking an unambiguous match to a single V gene segment. An earlier analysis of a few hundred of the donors classified V segments as functional when productive rearrangements were above 56.7% and as segregating when the standard deviation between donors was above 5%. A statistical classification framework was built to diagnose cytomegalovirus status from the catalog of TCR beta chain sequences. In a later analysis, V and J genes were assigned by comparing TCR nucleotide sequences against IMGT/GENE-DB human TR gene sequences. Using the TCRdist pipeline, a later analysis assigned CDR3 sequences along with most-parsimonious VDJ recombination scenarios. A later analysis defined each TCR beta chain by its CDR3 amino acid sequence plus V-gene family, and excluded reads lacking a unique V-gene family. To address suspected cross-contamination and a sequencing artifact, a later analysis removed around 600 highly shared, low-generation-probability nucleotide sequences. In a later analysis, a clonal expansion index for each public chain was calculated from normalized within-repertoire ranks of inferred template counts. In a later analysis, generation probabilities were computed with a VDJ recombination model fitted to out-of-frame rearrangements, and the resulting probabilities were checked against IGoR. A later analysis scored TCR-TCR, TCR-HLA and TCR-CMV co-occurrence with hypergeometric tests, applying a repertoire-size bias correction to TCR pairs. False discovery rates were estimated in a later analysis by permuting HLA or CMV assignments 20 times. In a later analysis, co-occurring TCRs were grouped with DBSCAN, and TCRdist sequence similarity was added when clustering was performed within HLA-allele-positive subsets. Repertoires with fewer than 30,000 or more than 120,000 public chains, plus five repertoires with anomalous nucleotide sharing, were excluded from co-occurrence clustering. TCRdb took over this immuneACCESS table, retaining in-frame rearrangements with V and J assigned. Such tables are incomplete; in checked studies, under half of the missing clones stem from an unresolved V gene, and the remainder is unexplained. V, J and clone size derive from that table, while D and trimming were established from the DNA sequence. The sample table contains around 150,000 clones; only one count was recorded for 70% to 90% of them. Jointly, the top ten make up approximately 2% of the sample.

The cohort consisted of hundreds of healthy bone marrow donors. At the time of sampling, all cohort members were nominally healthy, though unrecorded immune exposures were likely present. The donor was CMV seropositive and belonged to the group of 250 to 350 seropositive cohort members. Each donor provided a peripheral blood sample, and peripheral blood mononuclear cells were used for TCR beta sequencing. The Qiagen DNeasy Blood Extraction Kit was used to extract genomic DNA from the blood cell samples. This record belongs to a study of cytomegalovirus exposure and HLA in healthy donors listed by TCRdb under 2017. For the study in its entirety: According to an earlier analysis of 587 of the donors, 200 million or so T cells yielded 90 million to 130 million unique TCR beta sequences and roughly 280 Gb of sequence data. Besides the first cohort of 550 to 750 subjects, a separate validation cohort made up of 120 different subjects was used. In an earlier analysis of 587 of the donors, high-throughput TCR beta sequencing was used to judge whether each TCR beta V gene segment behaved as functional or pseudogenic. Both class I and class II loci were covered by HLA typing, at four-digit resolution. The study combined high-throughput TCR immunosequencing, statistical association of individual TCRs with disease status, and machine learning to predict cytomegalovirus infection status. Typing coverage varied by locus: about 620-640 donors for A, B, C, DRB1 and DQB1; roughly 520 for DQA1; about 600 for DPA1; more than 450 for DPB1. On average, around 240,000 unique TCR beta nucleotide sequences were sequenced per donor among about 400 genotyped donors of the cohort, with about 19% of those sequences being non-productive. The later analysis used no new phenotypic data to find candidate immune exposures, relying instead on TCR beta sequences and their occurrence across donors. Donor age, sex, ethnicity and CMV serostatus were compiled alongside the repertoire data. Several DR-DQ haplotypes were treated as single units for association and clustering because of strong linkage in the cohort. Of the 350 to 450 genotyped donors, roughly 76% were placed in the genetic ancestry cluster associated with self-reported Caucasian donors. To study patterns of TCR occurrence, a later analysis re-analyzed previously published TCR beta repertoires from 550 to 800 donors and added high-resolution HLA genotyping. About 300 gigabases of sequencing data and tens of millions of unique TCR sequences were included in an early release covering roughly 600 HLA-typed donors. The study aimed to test whether signatures of past pathogen exposure could be identified by cataloging public T cell receptors. A later genetic analysis took genome-wide SNP genotypes for about 55% of the 666 donors and used that subset as a discovery cohort. All discovery cohort repertoires had been generated on a single sequencing platform. Using immunosequencing, the study profiled T cell repertoires from 500 to 800 subjects and related those repertoires to cytomegalovirus serostatus. What the work shows at the level of the full study, not this receptor alone: The cohort was sequenced for TCR beta chains only, and without alpha or paired-chain data the features that could be detected were limited. Because counts were too low, about 18 rarely observed V segments, including chromosome 9 orphons, were excluded from the earlier analysis of roughly 580 of the donors. Roughly uniform sequencing depth across donors was assumed in presence/absence analyses, although this assumption may not hold. In vitro tests confirmed that a few of the cytomegalovirus-associated TCR beta chains recognize cytomegalovirus antigens. The 87-base-pair reads could not distinguish some IMGT-functional V segments, including TRBV6-2 and TRBV6-3, so those segments were excluded. A later genetic analysis associated a missense DCLRE1C variant with V-gene and J-gene trimming of TCR beta chains, and an independent cohort replicated the association. According to a later analysis, most CMV-associated TCR beta chains appeared to be HLA-restricted, and the HLA associations seemed to be driven largely by CMV exposure. Because HLA typing was unavailable for some donors at each locus, only the typed subset was used in association tests. The authors suggested that the approach could potentially be extended to other disease states and immunological phenotypes. In a later analysis, HLA-associated TCR beta chains were found to be more clonally expanded and to have lower generation probabilities than equally common non-associated chains. Compared with the roughly 670-donor mean, donors in an Asian-associated ancestry cluster had fewer N-insertions in productive TCRs, according to a later genetic analysis. Most TCR sequences were observed very rarely across donors, whereas some public TCRs were present in many individuals. A group of highly shared sequence variants was considered likely to be a technical artifact of the sequencing pipeline. A later analysis found that TCR association rates varied across HLA loci, with DRB1 alleles showing the most associated TCRs and HLA-C alleles the fewest. Assigning TCR associations to individual alleles was difficult when HLA alleles, especially DR and DQ, strongly co-occurred. The study gave a list of some 150 TCR beta chains associated with cytomegalovirus. Correlated functional status among segregating V segments might be attributable to linkage disequilibrium, but an unknown experimental factor could not be ruled out. A later analysis reported that several top co-occurrence clusters appeared linked to parvovirus B19, influenza, CMV and Epstein-Barr virus. In a later analysis, over 15,000 TCR beta sequences were associated with specific HLA alleles at a false discovery rate of 0.05. For the cohort, immune exposure information was limited to CMV serostatus. Broadly in line with IMGT annotations, most TCR beta V segments showed up in productive rearrangements about 87% or about 30% of the time in an earlier analysis of 450 to 600 of the donors. The classifier was reported to diagnose cytomegalovirus status with high specificity and sensitivity in both the original and validation cohorts. A further reported finding was that TCR beta sequences accurately predicted the HLA-A and HLA-B alleles for most subjects in the first cohort.

Material: PBMCs. The chain is encoded by TRBV18 joined to TRBJ2-7; the best D guess is TRBD2, with 7 bases matching. This sequence was found in a man between 18 and 35 years old in good health and CMV-seropositive. The CDR3 region: CASSPPAGAGEQYF. The bases are TGTGCCAGCTCACCCCCGGCGGGGGCTGGCGAGCAGTACTTC. The variable domain in full, with residues beyond the CDR3 obtained from the reference TRBV18 and TRBJ2-7 genes, is NAGVMQNPRHLVRRRGQEARLRCSPMKGHSHVYWYRQLPEEGLKFMVYLQKENIIDESGMPKERFSAEFPKEGPSILRIQQVVRGDSAAYFCASSPPAGAGEQYFGPGTRLTVT.